These T cell receptor beta chains were read from a single sample in a study of Tregs in tolerant kidney transplant recipients. The repertoire was sequenced with immunoSEQ multiplex PCR; TCRdb's copy has only in-frame clones and lacks some. The sample contains over 60,000 clones, approximately 91% of which appear only once. The sequenced sample was CD4+ T cells from blood, obtained before the transplant. These receptors all come from a human donor who received a combined kidney and bone marrow transplant. The CDR3 runs from the conserved cysteine through the conserved F or W. D genes are given only for firm matches. Clone size is not always given. Where it is, it says once, few, many or a class for expanded clones.

abundance	d_gene	j_gene	v_gene	CDR3aa	CDR3nt
NA	NA	TRBJ2-5	TRBV5-1	CASSTQGQGFETQYF	TGCGCCAGCAGCACCCAGGGACAAGGTTTCGAGACCCAGTACTTC
few	TRBD1	TRBJ2-7	TRBV5-1	CASSPGQGAYEQYF	TGCGCCAGCAGCCCTGGACAGGGGGCCTACGAGCAGTACTTC
NA	TRBD2	TRBJ2-3	TRBV7-8	CASSFPFVAGGTDTQYF	TGTGCCAGCAGCTTTCCTTTCGTAGCGGGAGGCACAGATACGCAGTATTTT
NA	TRBD2	TRBJ2-3	TRBV2	CASSTGTSGLRADTQYF	TGTGCCAGCAGCACCGGGACTAGCGGTCTTCGGGCAGATACGCAGTATTTT
NA	TRBD1	TRBJ1-2	TRBV7-9	CASSSPDRGPAGYTF	TGTGCCAGCAGCTCCCCGGACAGGGGGCCGGCTGGCTACACCTTC
NA	TRBD1	TRBJ1-2	TRBV2	CASSVGQGVDGYTF	TGTGCCAGCAGTGTTGGACAGGGGGTGGATGGCTACACCTTC
NA	NA	TRBJ2-7	TRBV18	CASSLGGGSYEQYF	TGTGCCAGCTCACTAGGGGGGGGCTCCTACGAGCAGTACTTC
NA	TRBD2	TRBJ2-7	TRBV19	CASSGLAGGREQYF	TGTGCCAGTTCTGGGCTAGCGGGAGGAAGGGAGCAGTACTTC
NA	NA	TRBJ2-1	TRBV27	CASSLAERFYNEQFF	TGTGCCAGCAGTTTGGCCGAGCGGTTCTACAATGAGCAGTTCTTC
NA	TRBD1	TRBJ2-7	TRBV19	CASSTTRDSVYEQYF	TGTGCCAGTAGTACGACCCGGGACAGCGTCTACGAGCAGTACTTC
NA	TRBD2	TRBJ2-2	TRBV2	CASSELGLAGANTGELFF	TGTGCCAGCAGTGAATTGGGACTAGCGGGGGCGAACACCGGGGAGCTGTTTTTT
NA	TRBD1	TRBJ1-5	TRBV19	CASSTDRDQPQHF	TGTGCCAGTAGTACCGACAGGGATCAGCCCCAGCATTTT
NA	NA	TRBJ1-5	TRBV6-1	CASSEGQKRNQPQHF	TGTGCCAGCAGTGAAGGGCAGAAACGCAATCAGCCCCAGCATTTT
once	TRBD2	TRBJ2-5	TRBV5-1	CASSTGLAGVLETQYF	TGCGCCAGCAGCACAGGACTAGCGGGAGTTTTGGAGACCCAGTACTTC
NA	TRBD1	TRBJ1-2	TRBV6-5	CASSSLGQGGSYGYTF	TGTGCCAGCAGTTCCCTAGGACAGGGGGGGAGCTATGGCTACACCTTC
few	NA	TRBJ2-2	TRBV5-1	CASSLVEYTGELFF	TGCGCCAGCAGCTTGGTCGAGTACACCGGGGAGCTGTTTTTT
NA	TRBD2	TRBJ2-7	TRBV5-1	CASSLEGGVAGGPNEQYF	TGCGCCAGCAGCTTGGAAGGCGGGGTGGCGGGAGGGCCCAACGAGCAGTACTTC
NA	NA	TRBJ1-5	TRBV4-2	CASSQRQGENQPQHF	TGTGCCAGCAGCCAACGCCAGGGTGAGAATCAGCCCCAGCATTTT
NA	TRBD2	TRBJ2-3	TRBV19	CASSIGRETRDTQYF	TGTGCCAGTAGTATTGGGCGGGAGACCCGCGATACGCAGTATTTT
NA	TRBD2	TRBJ2-5	TRBV19	CASSIVSLAGQETQYF	TGTGCCAGTAGTATAGTTAGTCTAGCGGGGCAAGAGACCCAGTACTTC
NA	NA	TRBJ1-2	TRBV6-1	CASSLTSLSGYTF	TGTGCCAGCAGTCTCACTAGTCTGTCTGGCTACACCTTC
NA	NA	TRBJ2-7	TRBV4-3	CASSQVMSYEQYF	TGCGCCAGCAGCCAAGTTATGAGTTACGAGCAGTACTTC
NA	TRBD2	TRBJ2-7	TRBV13	CASSSRGAGIDLYEQYF	TGTGCCAGCAGCTCCCGGGGAGCGGGAATTGACTTGTACGAGCAGTACTTC
NA	TRBD2	TRBJ2-5	TRBV6-1	CASSEGGRGGETQYF	TGTGCCAGCAGTGAAGGCGGGAGAGGTGGAGAGACCCAGTACTTC
NA	TRBD2	TRBJ2-7	TRBV7-2	CASSSEAGGVYEQYF	TGTGCCAGCAGCTCGGAGGCGGGAGGAGTCTACGAGCAGTACTTC
NA	TRBD1	TRBJ2-3	TRBV5-1	CASSLDPGQGGISTDTQYF	TGCGCCAGCAGCTTGGACCCGGGACAGGGGGGCATTAGCACAGATACGCAGTATTTT
NA	TRBD1	TRBJ1-3	TRBV5-1	CASSRGQGDSGNTIYF	TGCGCCAGCAGCAGGGGACAGGGTGACTCTGGAAACACCATATATTTT
NA	NA	TRBJ1-1	TRBV5-6	CASISWGGKNTEAFF	TGTGCCAGCATCTCTTGGGGAGGGAAGAACACTGAAGCTTTCTTT
NA	NA	TRBJ2-2	TRBV27	CASRSSGWGNTGELFF	TGTGCCAGCAGGTCTTCAGGGTGGGGGAACACCGGGGAGCTGTTTTTT
NA	TRBD1	TRBJ1-4	TRBV4-2	CASSQDRRDRGEKLFF	TGTGCCAGCAGCCAAGATCGAAGGGACAGGGGTGAAAAACTGTTTTTT
NA	NA	TRBJ1-3	TRBV10-3	CAISVGQNSGNTIYF	TGTGCCATCAGTGTCGGACAGAACTCTGGAAACACCATATATTTT
NA	NA	TRBJ2-1	TRBV7-3	CASSPTGNEQFF	TGTGCCAGCAGCCCGACAGGAAATGAGCAGTTCTTC
few	TRBD2	TRBJ2-1	TRBV7-2	CASSSPAGTSGNNEQFF	TGTGCCAGCAGCTCTCCCGCCGGGACTAGCGGGAACAATGAGCAGTTCTTC
NA	NA	TRBJ2-7	TRBV5-1	CASSLDGGSYEQYF	TGCGCCAGCAGCTTGGATGGAGGTTCCTACGAGCAGTACTTC
NA	NA	TRBJ2-7	TRBV7-9	CASSLEGGGPYEQYF	TGTGCCAGCAGCTTAGAGGGGGGGGGCCCCTACGAGCAGTACTTC
NA	NA	TRBJ2-1	TRBV7-6	CASSSGAPYNEQFF	TGTGCCAGCAGTAGTGGGGCCCCCTACAATGAGCAGTTCTTC